These T cell receptor beta chains were read from a single sample in a study of blood T cells in healthy people across ages. TCRdb re-called the 5' RACE reads through MiXCR, storing one row per CDR3 protein. The table shows around 800,000 distinct CDR3 sequences, with about a quarter occurring only once. This same sample was also taken into another study, of T cells of mothers and their children.

The sequenced material came from blood. These receptors were taken from a boy aged 10-17 years in good health. The CDR3 runs from the conserved cysteine through the conserved F or W. D genes are given only for firm matches. Clone size, where shown, is once, few, many, or a class for clones that have expanded.

. TRBJ1-2 TRBD1 TRBV7-2 CASSTRTGAYGYTF TGTGCCAGCAGCACACGGACAGGGGCCTATGGCTACACCTTC
few TRBJ1-2 . TRBV7-9 CASSSIGEGTGYTF TGTGCCAGCAGCTCTATCGGTGAGGGGACTGGCTACACCTTC
few TRBJ2-1 . TRBV3-1 CASSQDGSYNEQFF TGTGCCAGCAGCCAAGATGGGTCCTACAATGAGCAGTTCTTC
. TRBJ1-5 . TRBV7-9 CASSLGSYNQPQHF TGTGCCAGCAGCTTGGGCAGCTACAATCAGCCCCAGCATTTT
. TRBJ2-5 . TRBV6-1 CASSERNRQETQYF TGTGCCAGCAGTGAAAGGAACAGACAAGAGACCCAGTACTTC
. TRBJ1-2 TRBD1 TRBV9 CASKDRGYGYTF TGTGCCAGCAAAGACAGGGGCTATGGCTACACCTTC
. TRBJ1-2 . TRBV27 CASSPGRVDFYGYTF TGTGCCAGCAGTCCGGGACGGGTGGACTTCTATGGCTACACCTTC
few TRBJ1-2 . TRBV27 CASRDWGGDYGYTF TGTGCCAGCAGGGATTGGGGCGGCGACTATGGCTACACCTTC
few TRBJ2-5 . TRBV25-1 CASSESAGQETQYF TGTGCCAGCAGTGAATCCGCGGGGCAAGAGACCCAGTACTTC
. TRBJ2-7 . TRBV10-3 CAISGGQSYEQYF TGTGCCATCAGTGGGGGCCAGTCCTACGAGCAATACTTC
few TRBJ2-6 . TRBV20-1 CSAPASGANVLTF TGCAGTGCCCCGGCCTCTGGGGCCAACGTCCTGACTTTC
few TRBJ1-2 . TRBV11-2 CASSQPGRWRDGYTF TGTGCCAGCAGCCAGCCCGGAAGGTGGAGGGATGGCTACACCTTC
. TRBJ2-6 TRBD1 TRBV5-5 CASSSTGQGIVGANVLTF TGTGCCAGCAGCTCCACAGGACAGGGGATAGTAGGGGCCAACGTCCTGACTTTC
few TRBJ2-5 TRBD1 TRBV20-1 CSAREPDRQETQYF TGCAGTGCTAGAGAGCCGGACAGGCAAGAGACCCAGTACTTC
few TRBJ1-2 TRBD1 TRBV24-1 CATSDWTGKNGYTF TGTGCCACCAGTGACTGGACAGGCAAGAATGGCTACACCTTC
. TRBJ1-1 . TRBV20-1 CSARVGYTEAFF TGCAGTGCTAGAGTGGGATACACTGAAGCTTTCTTT
. TRBJ2-7 . TRBV6-2/TRBV6-3 CASSCGRTYEQYF TGTGCCAGCAGTTGCGGCAGAACCTACGAGCAGTACTTC
. TRBJ2-3 . TRBV7-8 CASSLAGGSSTDTQYF TGTGCCAGCAGCTTAGCGGGCGGGTCTAGCACAGATACGCAATATTTT
. TRBJ2-5 . TRBV20-1 CSAMDVGGGGTQYF TGCAGTGCGATGGATGTCGGGGGAGGTGGGACCCAGTACTTC
few TRBJ2-7 TRBD2 TRBV19 CASSPAGASGLYEQYF TGTGCCAGTAGCCCTGCCGGGGCTAGCGGTCTCTACGAGCAGTACTTC
. TRBJ2-1 TRBD1 TRBV10-3 CAISGRDRGPYNKQFF TGTGCCATCAGTGGGAGGGACAGGGGCCCCTACAATAAGCAGTTCTTC
. TRBJ1-6 TRBD1 TRBV2 CASSGQARGSPLHF TGTGCCAGCAGCGGACAGGCCAGAGGTTCACCCCTCCACTTT
. TRBJ1-2 TRBD1 TRBV10-2 CASSGRQGYDRGYTF TGCGCCAGCAGTGGTCGACAGGGTTATGATCGAGGCTACACCTTC
few TRBJ1-5 . TRBV20-1 CSARALQGVGNQPQHF TGCAGTGCTAGGGCTCTTCAGGGAGTAGGCAATCAGCCCCAGCATTTT
few TRBJ1-2 . TRBV11-2 CASSLVGGGNYGYTF TGTGCCAGCAGCTTAGTGGGGGGCGGTAACTATGGCTACACCTTC
. TRBJ1-4 . TRBV12-3/TRBV12-4 CASSPLRGSGVATNEKLFF TGTGCCAGCAGTCCTCTGAGGGGATCGGGGGTTGCAACTAATGAAAAACTGTTTTTT
. TRBJ2-1 . TRBV20-1 CSARPWAKEYDEQFF TGCAGTGCTAGACCTTGGGCGAAGGAGTACGATGAGCAGTTCTTC
. TRBJ2-5 . TRBV20-1 CSARDGRGEETQYF TGCAGTGCTAGAGATGGCCGGGGAGAAGAGACCCAGTACTTC
few TRBJ1-5 . TRBV11-2 CASSPDRSKPQHF TGTGCCAGCAGCCCAGACAGGTCGAAGCCCCAGCATTTT
few TRBJ2-2 TRBD1 TRBV29-1 CSVDRGQDTGELFF TGCAGCGTGGACAGGGGGCAGGACACCGGGGAGCTGTTTTTT
. TRBJ2-7 TRBD2 TRBV20-1 CSAISSGGTNSYEQYF TGCAGTGCCATCTCTAGCGGGGGGACGAACTCCTACGAGCAGTACTTC
. TRBJ1-5 TRBD1 TRBV24-1 CATSDLGQGADQPQHF TGTGCCACCAGTGACCTGGGACAGGGGGCAGATCAGCCCCAGCATTTT
. TRBJ2-5 . TRBV20-1 CSASLGTGGETQYF TGCAGTGCTAGTTTGGGCACTGGAGGCGAGACCCAGTACTTC
. TRBJ1-3 TRBD1 TRBV7-9 CASSSTGDPGNTIYF TGTGCCAGCAGCAGCACAGGGGACCCTGGAAACACCATATATTTT
. TRBJ2-2 . TRBV5-1 CASTFTGELFF TGCGCCAGCACCTTTACCGGGGAGCTGTTTTTT
. TRBJ2-2 . TRBV5-1 CASSARGTGEPFF TGCGCCAGCAGCGCCAGGGGAACCGGGGAGCCGTTTTTT
. TRBJ2-6 TRBD1 TRBV6-4 CASSDSTGGSGANVLTF TGTGCCAGCAGTGACTCGACAGGGGGCTCTGGGGCCAACGTCCTGACTTTC
once TRBJ2-6 TRBD2 TRBV6-5 CASSYAGVAVSSGANVLTF TGTGCCAGCAGTTACGCGGGAGTAGCGGTGAGCTCTGGGGCCAACGTCCTGACTTTC
few TRBJ2-1 . TRBV18 CASSTDYVSNEQFF TGTGCCAGCTCAACAGATTATGTTTCTAATGAGCAGTTCTTC
few TRBJ2-1 TRBD2 TRBV15 CATSRDGVASGGDKDEQFF TGTGCCACCAGCAGAGATGGGGTGGCTAGCGGGGGAGATAAGGATGAGCAGTTCTTC
many TRBJ1-4 . TRBV20-1 CSARKDTEKLFF TGCAGTGCTAGGAAGGACACCGAAAAACTGTTTTTT
few TRBJ2-1 . TRBV11-1 CASSSLRTLHF TGTGCCAGCAGCTCCCTCCGGACACTTCACTTC
. TRBJ1-1 TRBD1 TRBV7-2 CASSLYRGTAFF TGTGCCAGCAGTTTATACAGGGGGACAGCTTTCTTT
few TRBJ1-6 . TRBV7-9 CASSLGQGKNSPLHF TGTGCCAGCAGCTTAGGCCAAGGGAAAAATTCACCCCTCCACTTT
. TRBJ2-5 . TRBV10-2 CASSESRWRGKETQYF TGCGCCAGCAGTGAGTCCAGATGGCGGGGAAAAGAGACCCAGTACTTC
few TRBJ2-1 . TRBV3-1 CASSQFRPGADTYNEQFF TGTGCCAGCAGCCAATTCCGCCCTGGAGCGGACACCTACAATGAGCAGTTCTTC
few TRBJ2-7 . TRBV12-3/TRBV12-4 CASSLNGWSSYEQYF TGTGCCAGCAGCCTCAACGGCTGGAGCTCCTACGAGCAGTACTTC
. TRBJ2-1 TRBD2 TRBV7-6 CASSLGAGGVNEQFF TGTGCCAGCAGCTTAGGAGCGGGGGGAGTGAATGAGCAGTTCTTC
. TRBJ1-2 . TRBV12-3/TRBV12-4 CASSASPGIRFYGYTF TGTGCCAGCAGTGCCTCCCCAGGGATTCGATTCTATGGCTACACCTTC
few TRBJ2-7 . TRBV3-1 CASSHGPPYEQYF TGTGCCAGCAGCCATGGACCCCCCTACGAGCAGTACTTC
. TRBJ1-1 . TRBV29-1 CSVEEGVGTEAFF TGCAGCGTTGAAGAGGGAGTTGGGACTGAAGCTTTCTTT
few TRBJ1-2 . TRBV3-1 CASSPGLGRGLDTF TGTGCCAGCAGCCCGGGACTGGGAAGGGGTTTGGACACCTTC
few TRBJ1-2 . TRBV7-3 CASSPKVGNDGYTF TGTGCCAGCAGCCCGAAAGTGGGGAATGATGGCTACACCTTC
. TRBJ2-5 . TRBV7-9 CASSPLALGQETQYF TGTGCCAGCAGCCCTCTAGCTTTGGGCCAAGAGACCCAGTACTTC
. TRBJ2-7 TRBD2 TRBV20-1 CSARIGGTYEQYF TGCAGTGCTAGAATCGGGGGGACCTACGAGCAGTACTTC
. TRBJ2-2 . TRBV21-1 CASSKASRGLLFF TGTGCCAGCAGCAAAGCCAGTAGGGGTCTTCTGTTTTTT